The clone carrying this TCR beta chain was found many times. Authors' data handling: Amplification with reference gene primers provided the estimates of nucleated cell counts. The data were produced by immunoSEQ multiplex PCR, yet TCRdb's version contains in-frame clones alone and is incomplete. V and J calls and clone size are those listed in that table; D and trimming were worked out from the DNA. The sample contains about 240,000 clones, approximately 78% of which appear only once. The data stem from a study of blood T cell repertoires in COVID-19. Study at large: Italy, Spain and the United States were the sources of the convalescent and acute COVID-19 samples. Sources were T cells, B-cell-depleted T cells, or PBMCs; the material itself was cDNA or gDNA.

Trimming took 2 bases from V and 5 from J, leaving 13 bases between them. From germline, CDR1 is MNHNY and CDR2 SVGAGI (reference sequence). This CDR3 is 14 amino acids long. Material: peripheral blood. This sequence joins TRBV6-6 and TRBJ2-7, with D possibly being TRBD1 (5 bases). The sequence came from a woman younger than 35 with acute or convalescent COVID-19. The CDR3 here is CASSYGQGSNEQYF. CDR3 DNA: TGTGCCAGCAGTTACGGGCAGGGATCTAACGAGCAGTACTTC.